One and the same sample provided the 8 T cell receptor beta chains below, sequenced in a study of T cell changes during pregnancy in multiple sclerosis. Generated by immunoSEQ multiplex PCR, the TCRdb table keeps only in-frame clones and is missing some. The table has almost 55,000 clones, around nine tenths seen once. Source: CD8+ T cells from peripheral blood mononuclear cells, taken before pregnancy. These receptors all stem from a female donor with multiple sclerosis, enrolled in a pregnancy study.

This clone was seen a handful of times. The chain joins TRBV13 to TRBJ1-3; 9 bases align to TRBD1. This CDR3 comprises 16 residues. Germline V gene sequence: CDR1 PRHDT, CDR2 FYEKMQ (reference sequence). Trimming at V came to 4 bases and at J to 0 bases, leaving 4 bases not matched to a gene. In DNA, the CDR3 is TGTGCCAGCAGCTGGGGACAGGGCGTCTCTGGAAACACCATATATTTT. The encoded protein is CASSWGQGVSGNTIYF.

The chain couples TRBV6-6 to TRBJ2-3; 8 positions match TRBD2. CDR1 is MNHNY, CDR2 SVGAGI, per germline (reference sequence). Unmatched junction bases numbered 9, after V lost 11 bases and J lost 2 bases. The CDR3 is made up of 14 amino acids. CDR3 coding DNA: TGTGCCGCGACCTTAGCGGGGACCACAGATACGCAGTATTTT. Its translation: CAATLAGTTDTQYF.

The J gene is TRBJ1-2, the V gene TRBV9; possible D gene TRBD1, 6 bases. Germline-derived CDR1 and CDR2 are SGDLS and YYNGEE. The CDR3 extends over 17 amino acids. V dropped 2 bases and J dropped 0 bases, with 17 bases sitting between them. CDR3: CASSVHRDAGANYGYTF. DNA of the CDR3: TGTGCCAGCAGCGTTCACAGGGATGCAGGGGCTAACTATGGCTACACCTTC.

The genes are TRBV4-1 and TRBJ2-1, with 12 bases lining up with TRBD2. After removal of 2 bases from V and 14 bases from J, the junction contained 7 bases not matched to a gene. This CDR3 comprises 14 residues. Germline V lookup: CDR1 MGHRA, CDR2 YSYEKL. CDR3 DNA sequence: TGCGCCAGCAGCCAATTCACTAGCGGGGGGAGTAAGTTCTTC. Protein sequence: CASSQFTSGGSKFF.

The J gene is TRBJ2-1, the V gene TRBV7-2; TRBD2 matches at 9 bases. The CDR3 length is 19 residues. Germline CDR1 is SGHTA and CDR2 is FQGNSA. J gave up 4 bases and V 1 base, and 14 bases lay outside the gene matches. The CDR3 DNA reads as TGTGCCAGCAGCTTAGGACTAGCGGACACCTCGGGGGATTACAATGAGCAGTTCTTC. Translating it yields CASSLGLADTSGDYNEQFF.

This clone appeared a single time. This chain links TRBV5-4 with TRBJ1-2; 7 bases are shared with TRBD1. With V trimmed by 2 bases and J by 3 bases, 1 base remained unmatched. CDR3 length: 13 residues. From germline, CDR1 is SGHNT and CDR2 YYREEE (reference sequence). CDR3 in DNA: TGTGCCAGCAGCTTAGGGACAGACTATGGCTACACCTTC. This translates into CASSLGTDYGYTF.

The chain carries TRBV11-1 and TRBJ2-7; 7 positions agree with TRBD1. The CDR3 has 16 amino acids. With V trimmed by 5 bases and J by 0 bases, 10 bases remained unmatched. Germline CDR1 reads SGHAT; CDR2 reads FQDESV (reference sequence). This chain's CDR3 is CASSNYASGGSYEQYF. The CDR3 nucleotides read TGTGCCAGCAGCAACTACGCTTCAGGGGGCTCCTACGAGCAGTACTTC.

The CDR3 DNA sequence: TGTGCCAGCAGTGGGGGACTAGCGTCAGATACGCAGTATTTT. The encoded protein is CASSGGLASDTQYF. The chain couples TRBV6-4 to TRBJ2-3, with TRBD2 matching over 10 bases. Losses at the gene ends were 4 bases for V and 4 bases for J; bases not matched to a gene: 2. CDR3 length equals 14 residues. Germline lookup yields CDR1 MRHNA and CDR2 SNTAGT.